The clone carrying this T cell receptor beta chain was recorded only once. V was shortened by 4 bases and J by 5 bases, with 15 bases between the two germline ends. Germline CDR1 reads SGHTA; CDR2 reads FQGNSA. CDR3 size: 16 residues. This entry comes from a study of control samples from healthy donors and cancer patients. Sequenced by immunoSEQ multiplex PCR; TCRdb stores in-frame clones only, minus some. Among about 140,000 clones listed, about 90% were seen once. The sequencing sample was made of blood. The source of this sequence is a man aged 18 to 30 in good health. V and J are TRBV7-2 and TRBJ1-6; a possible D gene is TRBD1 (6 bases). CDR3 nucleotides: TGTGCCAGCAGCTCTCGAGGGGGACTTAATAATTCACCCCTCCACTTT. Translating gives CASSSRGGLNNSPLHF.